This T cell receptor (beta chain) was recorded in a study of shared clonotypes between healthy human individuals. Here immunoSEQ multiplex PCR was the method, and the copy in TCRdb shows in-frame clones only, minus some. The sample contains under 550,000 clones, about 96% of which appear only once. Sequencing was done on a sample of naive CD4+ T cells sorted from blood. The subset: CD45RA+ positively selected. The receptor comes from a young woman in good health.

CDR3: CASSLGGTSETEFF. The CDR3 DNA follows: TGCGCCAGCAGCTTGGGGGGGACTAGCGAGACTGAGTTCTTC. The chain links TRBV5-1 to TRBJ2-1; 10 bases are a match to TRBD2. The CDR3 extends over 14 amino acids. Germline V gene data show CDR1 as SGHRS and CDR2 as YFSETQ. The trim removed 0 bases at V and 14 bases at J, leaving 8 bases unmatched.